This T cell receptor (beta chain) was identified in a study of T cell repertoires in cytomegalovirus infection. Whole-study context: Peptides in the study included HLA-C-restricted and HLA-B-restricted CMV epitopes. TCR beta signatures that were public indicated CMV infection and matching HLA type.

Overall study findings and caveats: HLA-C-restricted CMV-specific TCR beta clonotypes were dominant in the ex vivo response.

TCRdb redid the calling of the reads with MiXCR, one entry per CDR3 protein. Of about 900,000 distinct CDR3 sequences in the sample, less than 40% were seen once. Per the germline V gene, CDR1 is LNHDA and CDR2 is SQIVND (reference sequence). This CDR3 contains 15 residues. V dropped 6 bases and J dropped 4 bases, with 15 bases sitting between them. Regarding this clonotype: The antigen is undetermined.

The source was cultured CD8+ T cells from PBMCs, collected from culture after CMV antigen stimulation. The sequence derives from a human donor in good health (CMV status not recorded). Some clones in this sample may be carry-over from other donors' samples. The gene calls are TRBV19 and TRBJ1-4; D is uncertain. The CDR3 loop reads CASSKRTDFNEKLFF. As DNA, the CDR3 is TGTGCCAGTAGCAAGAGGACGGATTTTAATGAAAAACTGTTTTTT.